This T cell receptor beta chain was retrieved from a study of human T cells and chemical hapten exposure. Per germline, CDR1 DFQATT and CDR2 SNEGSKA (reference sequence). Trimming took 0 bases from V and 2 from J, leaving 14 bases between them. The CDR3 loop spans 15 amino acids. Noted time point: patch test 1, 2 weeks after DPC sensitization. Treatment meaning: therapeutic diphenylcyclopropenone sensitization with weekly scalp DPC. It was from unfractionated whole blood that total RNA was extracted. TCRdb itself ran the RACE reads through MiXCR, one entry per CDR3 protein. The data show 79,000 or so distinct CDR3 sequences, approximately 10% seen once.

Sequenced here: whole blood, sampled in connection with sensitization to the hapten diphenylcyclopropenone (DPC). The TCR was taken from a woman aged 50 to 60 with alopecia areata. Some clones in this sample may be carry-over from other donors' samples. The chain has TRBV20-1 and TRBJ2-7; tentative D call: TRBD2 (6 bases). CDR3 protein: CSARDLSGLTYEQYF. The CDR3, as DNA: TGCAGTGCTAGAGATCTTAGCGGACTTACCTACGAGCAGTACTTC.